Below are 9 T cell receptor beta chains sequenced from a single sample in a study of T cells in Graves' hyperthyroidism and ophthalmopathy. Regions amplified from RNA transcripts were the TCR beta CDR3 regions. The TCR CDR3 first-round RT-PCR relied on the HTBI primer set. TCRdb redid the calling of the multiplex PCR reads with MiXCR, one entry per CDR3 protein. There are 640,000 or so distinct CDR3 sequences in the sample; 12% to 15% occur only once, and roughly 7.1% lies in the top ten. Sequencing was performed on blood. These receptors all stem from a woman under 30 with Graves' ophthalmopathy.

This clonotype was detected many times. The gene calls are TRBV3-1 and TRBJ2-3; tentatively, D is TRBD2 (5 bases). This CDR3 is built from 14 residues. In germline, CDR1 is LGHDT, CDR2 YNNKEL (reference sequence). Trimming removed 0 bases from V and 3 bases from J, with 7 bases in between. The CDR3 DNA sequence: TGTGCCAGCAGCCAAGAGAGCGGAACAGATACGCAGTATTTT. Translated: CASSQESGTDTQYF.

This clonotype was observed at least ten times. This chain connects TRBV3-1 to TRBJ2-7, with a weak D call TRBD2 (5 bases). Germline V gene lookup returns CDR1 LGHDT and CDR2 YNNKEL (reference sequence). The ends were cut back, 0 bases at V and 2 bases at J, with 11 bases in the middle. There are 15 residues in the CDR3. In nucleotides, the CDR3 is TGTGCCAGCAGCCAAGATCCCGGGATCGCCTACGAGCAGTACTTC. Translation gives CASSQDPGIAYEQYF.

This clonotype was picked up many times. The chain joins TRBV12-3 or TRBV12-4 to TRBJ2-3; 10 nucleotides match TRBD2. The CDR3 is 15 residues long. After removal of 5 bases from V and 5 bases from J, the junction contained 7 bases not matched to a gene. CDR3 loop: CASSPYSGRIDTQYF. The DNA of the CDR3 is TGTGCCAGCAGTCCCTATAGCGGGAGGATAGATACGCAGTATTTT.

This clonotype was seen repeatedly, ten times or more. The gene calls are TRBV28 and TRBJ2-7; D remains unclear. V was clipped by 4 bases and J by 0 bases, with 16 bases between them. Germline CDR1 reads MDHEN; CDR2 reads SYDVKM. This CDR3 comprises 16 residues. CDR3 in amino acids: CASSYLAGQSSYEQYF. The CDR3 coding sequence is TGTGCCAGCAGTTACCTTGCTGGGCAGAGCTCCTACGAGCAGTACTTC.

CDR3 in DNA: TGCAGTGCTACGCGGACTAGCGGGAGGGCAGATACGCAGTATTTT. Translating it yields CSATRTSGRADTQYF. The rearrangement links TRBV20-1 to TRBJ2-3; 15 positions agree with TRBD2. With V trimmed by 4 bases and J by 4 bases, 3 bases remained unmatched. Germline CDR1 DFQATT, CDR2 SNEGSKA (reference sequence). The CDR3 contains 15 residues.

The chain links TRBV10-3 to TRBJ1-4, with TRBD1 matching 9 bases. This CDR3 has 15 residues. From germline, CDR1 is ENHRY and CDR2 SYGVKD. V shed 4 bases and J 6 bases; nucleotides not matched to a gene: 6. This chain's CDR3 is CAISGGRDRDEKLFF. DNA of the CDR3: TGTGCCATCAGTGGAGGCCGGGACAGGGATGAAAAACTGTTTTTT.

This clonotype was recorded a few times. The chain recombines TRBV4-3 with TRBJ1-2, with D unresolved. Per germline, CDR1 LGHNA and CDR2 YSLEER. V was clipped by 0 bases and J by 8 bases, with 13 bases between them. This CDR3 region has 14 residues. The DNA of the CDR3 is TGCGCCAGCAGCCAAGATGTGGGGTTGGCGGGCTACACCTTC. Amino acid sequence: CASSQDVGLAGYTF.

This clonotype was found many times. This chain uses TRBV18 with TRBJ2-7; the match to TRBD2 covers 7 bases. With V trimmed by 3 bases and J by 4 bases, 6 bases remained unmatched. The CDR3 has 14 residues. Germline CDR1 and CDR2: KGHSH and LQKENI. The CDR3 DNA follows: TGTGCCAGCTCACCTCAGCTAGCGGATTACGAGCAGTACTTC. Translating it yields CASSPQLADYEQYF.

The CDR3 DNA reads TGCGCCAGCAGCCAAGATTCCCCCGGGGGAGTCTGGACCGGGGAGCTGTTTTTT. As protein: CASSQDSPGGVWTGELFF. V is TRBV4-3 and J is TRBJ2-2; D might be TRBD2 (6 bases). In germline, CDR1 is LGHNA, CDR2 YSLEER. The V end was cut by 0 bases, the J end by 5 bases, with 19 bases between. The CDR3 runs 18 residues.